Below are 13 T cell receptor beta chains sequenced from a single sample in a study of cytomegalovirus exposure and HLA in healthy donors. Use of 60 Vbeta and 13 Jbeta primers characterized the PCR. Assay: immunoSEQ multiplex PCR; the TCRdb copy retains only in-frame clones and omits some. This table has around 210,000 clones, approximately 84% appearing once. Sequencing input: PBMCs. These receptors originate from a girl aged 2-10 years in good health and CMV-seronegative.

V usage is TRBV4-1 and J usage is TRBJ2-5; 7 nucleotides agree with TRBD1. The V segment lost 4 bases and the J segment 4 bases; nucleotides outside the gene matches: 9. The CDR3 is 15 residues long. Germline values: CDR1 MGHRA, CDR2 YSYEKL. In nucleotides, the CDR3 is TGCGCCAGCAGCCCCCGGGGACAGAAAGGAGAGACCCAGTACTTC. This encodes CASSPRGQKGETQYF.

The chain employs TRBV6-1 and TRBJ1-2, with D maybe TRBD1 (6 bases). The V end was cut by 1 base, the J end by 5 bases, with 8 bases between. Germline CDR1 reads MNHNS; CDR2 reads SASEGT. The CDR3 totals 13 residues. DNA for the CDR3: TGTGCCAGCAGTGAAGATCAGGGGTATGGCTACACCTTC. This gives the protein CASSEDQGYGYTF.

There are a few counts of this clone. The chain combines TRBV7-9 with TRBJ1-2, with 7 positions matching TRBD1. The CDR3 sequence is 14 residues long. Germline V gives CDR1 SEHNR, CDR2 FQNEAQ (reference sequence). Losses at the gene ends were 3 bases for V and 4 bases for J; bases not matched to a gene: 5. CDR3 DNA sequence: TGTGCCAGCAGCTTGAGGGACAGTCTCTATGGCTACACCTTC. This translates into CASSLRDSLYGYTF. The full variable domain, rest sourced from reference TRBV7-9 and TRBJ1-2, is DTGVSQNPRHKITKRGQNVTFRCDPISEHNRLYWYRQTLGQGPEFLTYFQNEAQLEKSRLLSDRFSAERPKGSFSTLEIQRTEQGDSAMYLCASSLRDSLYGYTFGSGTRLTVV.

The chain has TRBV2 and TRBJ2-5; 9 nucleotides match TRBD2. The end of the DNA is better explained by TRBJ2-7, so the J call may be wrong. The CDR3 contains 13 residues. CDR1 is SNHLY, CDR2 FYNNEI, per germline. This chain's CDR3 is CASSVAGAYEQYF. As DNA, the CDR3 is TGTGCCAGCAGTGTAGCGGGAGCCTACGAGCAGTACTTC.

The chain combines TRBV11-2 with TRBJ1-2, with D perhaps matching TRBD1 (6 bases). Germline CDR1 is SGHAT and CDR2 is FQNNGV. The V end lost 4 bases, the J end lost 8 bases, and 14 bases lay between the germline ends. This CDR3 has 13 residues. Here the CDR3 reads CASSSNTGFGYTF. In nucleotides, the CDR3 is TGTGCCAGCAGCTCTAATACAGGGTTCGGCTACACCTTC.

This clone was seen a few times. The chain joins TRBV19 to TRBJ2-5, with 7 nucleotides matching TRBD2. Germline CDR1 LNHDA, CDR2 SQIVND (reference sequence). This CDR3 has 16 residues. Germline trimming cut 4 bases from V and 5 bases from J; bases unmatched to any gene: 13. In nucleotides, the CDR3 is TGTGCCAGTAGTACCCTATCGAGCGGGCGGGGGGAGACCCAGTACTTC. Encoded protein: CASSTLSSGRGETQYF. Full variable domain (outside the CDR3, taken from reference TRBV19 and TRBJ2-5): DGGITQSPKYLFRKEGQNVTLSCEQNLNHDAMYWYRQDPGQGLRLIYYSQIVNDFQKGDIAEGYSVSREKKESFPLTVTSAQKNPTAFYLCASSTLSSGRGETQYFGPGTRLLVL.

A word on this clone: Other DNA sequences of this sample code for an identical CDR3. The rearrangement uses TRBV18 and TRBJ1-2, with 8 positions matching TRBD1. Germline V gene lookup returns CDR1 KGHSH and CDR2 LQKENI. This CDR3 spans 13 amino acids. Trimming cost V 2 bases and J 6 bases; bases outside gene matches: 2. The CDR3 spells CASSPDRGNGYTF. CDR3 in DNA: TGTGCCAGCTCACCAGACAGGGGAAATGGCTACACCTTC.

The V and J genes are TRBV5-4 and TRBJ1-1, with D unresolved. The V end was cut by 4 bases, the J end by 4 bases, with 20 bases between. The CDR3 sequence is 16 residues long. From germline, CDR1 is SGHNT and CDR2 YYREEE (reference sequence). The CDR3 DNA reads TGTGCCAGCAGCCTGGAGCCCGGAGTCGGAACCACTGAAGCTTTCTTT. Protein product: CASSLEPGVGTTEAFF.

The genes are TRBV11-2 and TRBJ1-1; D is uncertain. The ends were cut back, 3 bases at V and 1 base at J, with 6 bases in the middle. The CDR3 totals 13 residues. In germline, CDR1 is SGHAT, CDR2 FQNNGV. The CDR3 bases are TGTGCCAGCAGCTTCCCAGGGAACACTGAAGCTTTCTTT. It yields the protein CASSFPGNTEAFF.

In this sample, this clone turned up once. The chain links TRBV11-2 to TRBJ2-1, with TRBD2 matching 7 bases. The V gene end was trimmed by 3 bases and the J gene end by 5 bases; junction bases not matched to a gene: 10. Germline CDR1 reads SGHAT; CDR2 reads FQNNGV. The CDR3 contains 16 residues. DNA for the CDR3: TGTGCCAGCAGCTTCCGCGGGGGTCTCTATAACAATGAGCAGTTCTTC. Translation gives CASSFRGGLYNNEQFF. The full variable domain, with the rest looked up from reference TRBV11-2 and TRBJ2-1, is EAGVAQSPRYKIIEKRQSVAFWCNPISGHATLYWYQQILGQGPKLLIQFQNNGVVDDSQLPKDRFSAERLKGVDSTLKIQPAKLEDSAVYLCASSFRGGLYNNEQFFGPGTRLTVL.

This clone was seen a single time. CDR3: CASSYSPSGPYEQYF. The CDR3 nucleotides are TGTGCCAGCAGTTACTCGCCTAGCGGTCCCTACGAGCAGTACTTC. The chain couples TRBV6-5 to TRBJ2-7, with TRBD2 matching 7 bases. Germline V gives CDR1 MNHEY, CDR2 SVGAGI. The CDR3 spans 15 residues. With 0 bases clipped from V and 2 bases from J, the junction kept 4 bases outside the gene matches.

The sample holds a few counts of this clone. Here the CDR3 DNA reads TGTGCCAGCAGTCCCGGGACTAGCGGTCCTCGGGGGGCCAATGAGCAGTTCTTC. This gives the protein CASSPGTSGPRGANEQFF. This rearrangement joins TRBV27 to TRBJ2-1, with TRBD2 matching 11 bases. Germline V gene lookup returns CDR1 MNHEY and CDR2 SMNVEV (reference sequence). CDR3 length: 18 residues. V shed 5 bases, J shed 6 bases, and the junction held 15 bases outside the gene matches.

The chain has TRBV6-1 and TRBJ1-1; no definite D call. Germline loops: CDR1 MNHNS, CDR2 SASEGT. The CDR3 runs to 15 residues. V lost 7 bases and J 7 bases, leaving 22 bases between the germline ends. The CDR3 nucleotides read TGTGCCAGCACCTATAGAAAGGGAGTAGCGGATGAAGCTTTCTTT. Translating gives CASTYRKGVADEAFF.